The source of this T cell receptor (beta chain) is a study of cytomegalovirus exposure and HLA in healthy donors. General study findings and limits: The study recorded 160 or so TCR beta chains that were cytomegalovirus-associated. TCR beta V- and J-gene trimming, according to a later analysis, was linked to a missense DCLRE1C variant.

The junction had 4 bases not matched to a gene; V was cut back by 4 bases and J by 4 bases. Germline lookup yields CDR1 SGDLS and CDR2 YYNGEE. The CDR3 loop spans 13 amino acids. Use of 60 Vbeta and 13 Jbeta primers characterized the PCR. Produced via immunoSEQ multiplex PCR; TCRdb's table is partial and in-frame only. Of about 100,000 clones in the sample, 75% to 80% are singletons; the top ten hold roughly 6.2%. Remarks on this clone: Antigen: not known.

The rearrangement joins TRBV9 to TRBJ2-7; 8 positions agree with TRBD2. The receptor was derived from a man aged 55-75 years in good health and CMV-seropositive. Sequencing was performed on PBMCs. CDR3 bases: TGTGCCAGCAGCCCTATAGCGGGATACGAGCAGTACTTC. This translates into CASSPIAGYEQYF.